The next 16 T cell receptor beta chains were all read from a single sample in a study of T cells in Graves' hyperthyroidism and ophthalmopathy. The CDR3 regions of TCR beta were amplified from RNA transcripts. The TCR CDR3 was amplified in a first-round RT-PCR using the HTBI primer set. TCRdb itself ran the multiplex PCR reads through MiXCR, one entry per CDR3 protein. Here the sample spans some 420,000 distinct CDR3 sequences, roughly 15% being singletons. The sequencing input was blood. The source of these receptors is a young woman with Graves' hyperthyroidism.

The J gene is TRBJ2-7, the V gene TRBV5-1; 9 bases match TRBD1. In germline, CDR1 is SGHRS, CDR2 YFSETQ. The V and J ends lost 7 bases and 6 bases, in that order; junction bases with no gene match: 8. The CDR3 loop spans 13 amino acids. CDR3 DNA: TGCGCCAGCCGGACAGGGGACCTTTCCGAGCAGTACTTC. It codes for CASRTGDLSEQYF.

Concerning this clonotype: One end of the junction fails to match germline, which may point to a read error. The chain links TRBV12-3 or TRBV12-4 to TRBJ2-3; D is undetermined. The CDR3 is made up of 23 amino acids. The CDR3 loop is CVSSLVLGRRDSWSTSSTDTQYF. DNA of the CDR3: TGCGTCAGCAGTTTAGTCCTCGGACGCCGAGACTCCTGGAGCACCTCTAGCACAGATACGCAGTATTTT.

This clonotype was detected ten times or more. The chain recombines TRBV7-8 with TRBJ2-7; D ambiguous. The CDR3 runs 14 residues. CDR1 is SGHVS and CDR2 is FQNEAQ in the germline V gene. Trimming shortened V by 0 bases and J by 1 base, and 7 bases separated the two germline ends. The CDR3 here is CASSLARSSYEQYF. The CDR3 nucleotides read TGTGCCAGCAGCTTAGCGCGTAGTTCCTACGAGCAGTACTTC.

This clonotype was observed once. The chain uses TRBV2 and TRBJ1-1; the D gene is possibly TRBD1 (5 bases). The CDR3 sequence is 15 residues long. Trimming pared 6 bases from V and 0 bases from J, leaving 14 bases between. CDR1 and CDR2 (germline): SNHLY, FYNNEI. DNA of the CDR3: TGTGCCAGCAGGGGGTACAGGCCCATGAACACTGAAGCTTTCTTT. It translates to CASRGYRPMNTEAFF.

This clonotype was seen ten or more times. The chain has TRBV6-6 and TRBJ1-2; no firm D call. Between the trimmed V and J ends, which lost 2 bases and 4 bases, there was a span of 8 bases. The CDR3 consists of 13 residues. Looked up from germline, CDR1 is MNHNY and CDR2 is SVGAGI (reference sequence). CDR3 region: CASSYRDGYGYTF. CDR3 DNA sequence: TGTGCCAGCAGTTACAGGGATGGCTATGGCTACACCTTC.

In this sample, this clonotype turned up many times. The chain carries TRBV10-2 and TRBJ2-3; 14 nucleotides align to TRBD2. CDR1 WSHSY and CDR2 SAAADI come from the germline V gene. The V gene end was trimmed by 4 bases and the J gene end by 4 bases; junction bases not matched to a gene: 7. CDR3 length equals 17 residues. The CDR3 DNA sequence: TGCGCCAGCAGTGGCGGGACTAGCGGGAGTGGGGCAGATACGCAGTATTTT. Its translation: CASSGGTSGSGADTQYF.

The sample holds many counts of this clonotype. The chain is built from TRBV11-2 and TRBJ2-3; the D is unclear. The V gene's germline CDR1 is SGHAT and CDR2 FQNNGV. V lost 3 bases to trimming and J lost 1 base, with 14 bases between them. The CDR3 has 16 residues. The CDR3 region has the DNA TGTGCCAGCAGCTTTTTTTTACAAGGAGGCACAGATACGCAGTATTTT. Translation gives CASSFFLQGGTDTQYF.

The CDR3 DNA follows: TGTGCCAGCAGCCGTGCGGCTAGGGGGCTTATGGAGACCCAGTACTTC. Amino acids: CASSRAARGLMETQYF. The chain employs TRBV7-9 and TRBJ2-5, with TRBD1 identical over 7 bases. The CDR3 is 16 amino acids. The J segment lost 5 bases and the V segment lost 5 bases, leaving 14 bases of the junction unmatched. Germline V gene sequence: CDR1 SEHNR, CDR2 FQNEAQ (reference sequence).

In its sample, this clonotype was seen many times. The chain combines TRBV2 with TRBJ2-1; no clear D. Per germline, CDR1 SNHLY and CDR2 FYNNEI. Trimming removed 7 bases at V and 0 bases at J, with 7 bases between. The CDR3 has 13 residues. This CDR3 reads CASNTASYNEQFF. The CDR3 DNA reads TGTGCCAGCAACACCGCCTCCTACAATGAGCAGTTCTTC.

This clonotype has a count of ten or more. The genes are TRBV12-3 or TRBV12-4 and TRBJ2-2, with 8 nucleotides matching TRBD1. V gave up 6 bases and J gave up 6 bases; unmatched junction bases: 9. This CDR3 spans 15 amino acids. The CDR3 spells CASSDRGGVAGELFF. In DNA form, the CDR3 reads TGTGCCAGCAGCGACAGGGGAGGTGTCGCCGGGGAGCTGTTTTTT.

In this sample, this clonotype turned up many times. This chain links TRBV7-9 with TRBJ2-1; TRBD2 matches at 16 bases. The CDR3 sequence is 21 residues long. Trimming at V came to 4 bases and at J to 1 base, leaving 13 bases not matched to a gene. Germline V CDR1 and CDR2: SEHNR, FQNEAQ (reference sequence). This CDR3 reads CASSSRPGTSGRVLSYNEQFF. The CDR3 DNA sequence: TGTGCCAGCAGCTCCAGACCCGGGACTAGCGGGAGGGTGCTATCCTACAATGAGCAGTTCTTC.

The chain recombines TRBV10-3 with TRBJ2-2, with 9 bases identical to TRBD1. Germline values: CDR1 ENHRY, CDR2 SYGVKD. V dropped 6 bases and J dropped 3; count of bases not matched to a gene: 2. CDR3 length: 14 amino acids. The CDR3 sequence is CAISRTGDTGELFF. The CDR3, as DNA: TGTGCCATCAGCCGGACAGGGGACACCGGGGAGCTGTTTTTT.

The V gene is TRBV4-3, the J gene TRBJ1-2, with TRBD1 as a possible D gene (5 bases). Germline assignment: CDR1 LGHNA and CDR2 YSLEER. V was trimmed by 0 bases and J by 4 bases, leaving 18 bases between them. There are 17 residues in the CDR3. CDR3 sequence reads: CASSQENFQGLGYGYTF. As DNA, the CDR3 is TGCGCCAGCAGCCAAGAGAATTTCCAGGGTTTGGGCTATGGCTACACCTTC.

The sample holds many counts of this clonotype. The DNA for the CDR3 is TGTGCCAGCAGTTACTACGGGAGCAGCACCGGGGAGCTGTTTTTT. Its translation is CASSYYGSSTGELFF. The gene calls are TRBV6-5 and TRBJ2-2; possible D gene TRBD2, 6 bases. CDR3 length: 15 residues. V lost 1 base to trimming and J lost 4 bases, with 10 bases between them. CDR1 and CDR2 (germline): MNHEY, SVGAGI.

This clonotype has a handful of counts. CDR3 protein: CASSFFPTGTNEQFF. CDR3 DNA sequence: TGTGCCAGCAGTTTTTTCCCGACAGGCACCAATGAGCAGTTCTTC. The rearrangement joins TRBV27 to TRBJ2-1; D is possibly TRBD1 (6 bases). Germline CDR1 reads MNHEY; CDR2 reads SMNVEV (reference sequence). CDR3 length equals 15 residues. With 3 bases removed from V and 6 bases from J, the gap between germline ends came to 15 bases.

This clonotype was recorded many times. The genes are TRBV10-3 and TRBJ2-3; tentative D call: TRBD2 (5 bases). Germline-derived CDR1 and CDR2 are ENHRY and SYGVKD. This CDR3 spans 14 amino acids. The V and J ends lost 6 bases and 0 bases respectively, with 10 bases between them. The CDR3 DNA reads as TGTGCCATCAGAGGAACGGGAAGCACAGATACGCAGTATTTT. Its protein product is CAIRGTGSTDTQYF.